The 10 T cell receptor beta chains listed next were all sequenced from one sample in a study of blood T cell repertoires in COVID-19. Libraries were prepared by immunoSEQ multiplex PCR; TCRdb keeps only in-frame clonotypes and omits some of them. This sample has some 74,000 clones, with roughly 87% found just once. The specimen sequenced was peripheral blood. The receptors come from a man aged 50-60 years with acute or convalescent COVID-19.

The V gene is TRBV24-1, the J gene TRBJ2-5, with TRBD1 matching 7 bases. Germline-derived CDR1 and CDR2 are KGHDR and SFDVKD. The CDR3 has 15 residues. V lost 4 bases, J lost 4 bases, and 8 bases stayed unmatched. The CDR3 sequence: CATSDAQGSRETQYF. Here the CDR3 DNA reads TGTGCCACCAGTGACGCACAGGGGAGCAGAGAGACCCAGTACTTC.

This chain uses TRBV30 with TRBJ2-5; TRBD2 matches 12 bases. V lost 1 base to trimming and J lost 4 bases; unmatched junction nucleotides: 4. The germline gives CDR1 GTSNPN, CDR2 SVGIG (reference sequence). This CDR3 has 15 amino acids. CDR3 in DNA: TGTGCCTGGAGTGGGCTAGCGGGGGGGCGAGAGACCCAGTACTTC. Translated, it gives CAWSGLAGGRETQYF.

V gene TRBV7-9 combines with J gene TRBJ1-2, with TRBD1 identical over 7 bases. J was trimmed by 2 bases and V by 5 bases; bases with no gene match: 11. The CDR3 loop spans 16 amino acids. In germline, CDR1 is SEHNR, CDR2 FQNEAQ (reference sequence). CDR3 amino acids: CASSPWRTGQNYGYTF. DNA of the CDR3: TGTGCCAGCAGCCCCTGGCGAACGGGACAGAACTATGGCTACACCTTC.

The chain carries TRBV7-2 and TRBJ1-1; TRBD1 agrees at 8 bases. After removal of 5 bases from V and 1 base from J, the junction contained 6 bases not matched to a gene. The length of the CDR3 is 15 residues. In germline, CDR1 is SGHTA, CDR2 FQGNSA. For the CDR3, the DNA is TGTGCCAGCAGCCCTATGACAGGGGCGAACACTGAAGCTTTCTTT. Translated, it gives CASSPMTGANTEAFF.

Points on this clone: At one boundary the junction diverges from the germline segment, which might be a read error. This chain uses TRBV9 with TRBJ2-3, with 10 bases identical to TRBD2. Germline V gene data show CDR1 as SGDLS and CDR2 as YYNGEE. This CDR3 has 16 residues. CDR3 loop: CASSVVASGGAETQYF. The DNA of the CDR3 is TGTGCCAGCAGCGTAGTTGCTAGCGGGGGAGCAGAGACGCAGTATTTT.

Concerning this clone itself: Its ends do not fully match the called genes, so a read error is possible. The chain employs TRBV7-7 and TRBJ2-1, with D possibly being TRBD1 (5 bases). Germline CDR1 is SSHAT and CDR2 is FNYEAQ (reference sequence). This CDR3 is 16 amino acids long. CDR3 bases: TGTGCTAGCAGCTTATATCCCCGACAGAGTTACAATGAGCAGTTCTTC. This sequence encodes CASSLYPRQSYNEQFF.

The chain couples TRBV4-2 to TRBJ2-3, with a possible D match to TRBD2 (5 bases). Germline V gene sequence: CDR1 LGHNA, CDR2 YNFKEQ. V lost 0 bases and J 5 bases, leaving 21 bases between the germline ends. There are 18 residues in the CDR3. The CDR3 loop reads CASSQDLVRRGRGDTQYF. The DNA of the CDR3 is TGTGCCAGCAGCCAAGATCTGGTACGTAGAGGCCGGGGAGATACGCAGTATTTT.

This clone turned up a few times. The CDR3 reads CASSYSTTEPYEQYF. The DNA of the CDR3 is TGTGCCAGCAGTTATTCTACGACAGAGCCCTACGAGCAGTACTTC. The rearrangement uses TRBV6-5 and TRBJ2-7; maybe TRBD1 (5 bases). Germline V gene sequence: CDR1 MNHEY, CDR2 SVGAGI. The CDR3 extends over 15 amino acids. Trimming shortened V by 3 bases and J by 2 bases, and 14 bases separated the two germline ends.

The chain employs TRBV7-9 and TRBJ1-2; the D is unclear. Germline-derived CDR1 and CDR2 are SEHNR and FQNEAQ (reference sequence). This CDR3 has 15 residues. Trimming took 4 bases from V and 8 from J, leaving 20 bases between them. The CDR3 coding sequence is TGTGCCAGCAGCTCGTTACAGAGGACCCCGGGAGGCTACACCTTC. Its translation is CASSSLQRTPGGYTF.

The chain uses TRBV18 and TRBJ1-6, with TRBD1 matching over 10 bases. Germline V lookup: CDR1 KGHSH, CDR2 LQKENI. J lost 7 bases, V lost 5 bases, and 5 bases had no gene match. CDR3 length equals 15 residues. CDR3 sequence: CASSFDRGQNSPLHF. In DNA form, the CDR3 reads TGTGCCAGCTCATTTGACAGGGGGCAGAATTCACCCCTCCACTTT.